The clone carrying this T cell receptor (beta chain) showed up many times. Its antigen is unidentified. This record belongs to a study of T cells in Graves' hyperthyroidism and ophthalmopathy. Study-wide points: The authors' 13 V-J model separated ophthalmopathy from stable hyperthyroidism.

Authors of the study amplified TCR beta CDR3 regions from RNA transcripts. The study used the HTBI primer set for a first-round RT-PCR of the TCR CDR3. MiXCR, run by TCRdb on the multiplex PCR reads, gives a single entry per CDR3 protein. The profile covers about 350,000 distinct CDR3 sequences, with less than 20% appearing a single time and 15% to 18% taken by the ten largest. With duration under 3 months, ophthalmopathy was active: Clinical Activity Score at least 3, NOSPECS at least 4. Investigators excluded patients with uncontrolled infection, other autoimmune disease, pregnancy or lactation. Each diagnosis was grounded in clinical symptoms, serum thyroxine and TRAb, thyroid ultrasound, and orbital computed tomography. Sample: blood. The sequence was obtained from a woman between 35 and 50 years old with Graves' ophthalmopathy.

DNA for the CDR3: TGCAGTGCTAGAGATCTGTATACGCACGGCAAAAACATTCAGTACTTC. It codes for CSARDLYTHGKNIQYF. The gene calls are TRBV20-1 and TRBJ2-4; D is uncertain. The CDR3 consists of 16 residues. Trimming removed 0 bases from V and 3 bases from J, with 15 bases in between. Germline V gene data show CDR1 as DFQATT and CDR2 as SNEGSKA (reference sequence).